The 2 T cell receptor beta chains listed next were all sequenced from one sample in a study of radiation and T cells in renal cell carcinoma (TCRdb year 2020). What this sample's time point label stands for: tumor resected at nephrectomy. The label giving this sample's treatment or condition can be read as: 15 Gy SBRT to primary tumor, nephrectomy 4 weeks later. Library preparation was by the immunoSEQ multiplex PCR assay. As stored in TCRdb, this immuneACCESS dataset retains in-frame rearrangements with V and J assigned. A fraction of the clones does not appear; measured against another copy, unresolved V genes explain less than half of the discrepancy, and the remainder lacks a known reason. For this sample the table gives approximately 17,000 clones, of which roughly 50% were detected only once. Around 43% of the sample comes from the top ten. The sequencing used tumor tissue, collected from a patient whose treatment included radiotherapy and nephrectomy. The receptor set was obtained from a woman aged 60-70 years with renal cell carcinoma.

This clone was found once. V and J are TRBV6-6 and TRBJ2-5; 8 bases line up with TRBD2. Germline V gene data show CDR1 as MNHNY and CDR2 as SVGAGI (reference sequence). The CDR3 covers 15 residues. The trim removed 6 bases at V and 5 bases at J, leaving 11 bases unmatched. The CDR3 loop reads CASRFGRGAGETQYF. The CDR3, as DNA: TGTGCCAGCAGATTCGGGAGGGGGGCCGGGGAGACCCAGTACTTC.

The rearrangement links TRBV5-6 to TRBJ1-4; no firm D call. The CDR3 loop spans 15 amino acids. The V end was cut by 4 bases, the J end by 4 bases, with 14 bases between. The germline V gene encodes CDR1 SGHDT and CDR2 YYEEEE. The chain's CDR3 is CASSPRTGFNEKLFF. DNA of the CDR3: TGTGCCAGCAGCCCTAGAACCGGGTTTAATGAAAAACTGTTTTTT.